The entry that follows covers one TCR beta chain sequence. These data come from a study of blood T cell repertoires in COVID-19. The assay was immunoSEQ multiplex PCR, and TCRdb's table has in-frame clones only and misses some. Here the sample spans about 140,000 clones, 88% being singletons. This CDR3 is 15 amino acids long. Per the germline V gene, CDR1 is MDHEN and CDR2 is SYDVKM. With V trimmed by 6 bases and J by 2 bases, 3 bases remained unmatched. This sequence joins TRBV28 and TRBJ2-1; 11 bases match TRBD2. The sequencing input was peripheral blood. The origin of this receptor is a middle-aged man with active or convalescent COVID-19. The chain's CDR3 is CASRLAGGPYNEQFF. The DNA of the CDR3 is TGTGCCAGCAGGTTAGCGGGAGGGCCCTACAATGAGCAGTTCTTC.